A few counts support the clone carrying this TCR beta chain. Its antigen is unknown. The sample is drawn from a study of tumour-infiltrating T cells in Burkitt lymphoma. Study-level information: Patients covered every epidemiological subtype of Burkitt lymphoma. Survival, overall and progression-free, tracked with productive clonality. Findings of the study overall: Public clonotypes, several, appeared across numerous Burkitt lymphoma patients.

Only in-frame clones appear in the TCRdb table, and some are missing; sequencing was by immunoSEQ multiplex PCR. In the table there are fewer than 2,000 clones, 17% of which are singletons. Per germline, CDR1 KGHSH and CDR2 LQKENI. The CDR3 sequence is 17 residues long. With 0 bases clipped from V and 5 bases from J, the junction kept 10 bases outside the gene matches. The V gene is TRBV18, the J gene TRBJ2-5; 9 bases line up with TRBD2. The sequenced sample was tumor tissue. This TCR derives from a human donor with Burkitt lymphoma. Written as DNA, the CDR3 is TGTGCCAGCTCACCACCTAGCGGGGGAGTTGCTGGGGAGACCCAGTACTTC. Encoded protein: CASSPPSGGVAGETQYF.